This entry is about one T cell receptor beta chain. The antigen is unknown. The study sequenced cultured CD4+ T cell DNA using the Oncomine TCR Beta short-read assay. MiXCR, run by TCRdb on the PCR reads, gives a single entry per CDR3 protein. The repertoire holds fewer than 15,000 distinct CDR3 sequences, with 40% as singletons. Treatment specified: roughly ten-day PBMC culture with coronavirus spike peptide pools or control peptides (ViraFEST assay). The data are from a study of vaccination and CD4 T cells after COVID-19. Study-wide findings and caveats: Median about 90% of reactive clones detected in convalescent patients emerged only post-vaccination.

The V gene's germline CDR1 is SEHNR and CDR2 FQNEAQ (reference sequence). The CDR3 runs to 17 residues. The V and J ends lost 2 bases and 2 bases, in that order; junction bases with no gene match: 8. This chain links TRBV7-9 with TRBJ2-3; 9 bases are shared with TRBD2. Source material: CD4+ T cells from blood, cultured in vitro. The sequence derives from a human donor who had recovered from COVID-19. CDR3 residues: CASSLRRTSAYTDTQYF. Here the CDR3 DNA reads TGTGCCAGCAGCTTACGAAGGACTAGCGCGTACACAGATACGCAGTATTTT.